This T cell receptor beta chain appears in the sequencing data of a study of T cell responses to AZD1222 COVID-19 vaccine. The germline V gene has CDR1 SGHAT and CDR2 FQDESV (reference sequence). This CDR3 is built from 14 residues. V gave up 4 bases and J gave up 6 bases; unmatched junction bases: 6. Profiled with immunoSEQ multiplex PCR; TCRdb holds only in-frame clones, not every one. The table lists about 130,000 clones, around 84% of them singletons. Sequenced here: peripheral blood, sampled on day 0 of AZD1222 vaccination. This sequence was found in an adult in good health. V and J are TRBV11-1 and TRBJ2-1; the match to TRBD1 covers 7 bases. The CDR3 sequence: CASSSRDRGNEQFF. The CDR3 nucleotides are TGTGCCAGCAGCTCCCGGGACAGAGGCAATGAGCAGTTCTTC.